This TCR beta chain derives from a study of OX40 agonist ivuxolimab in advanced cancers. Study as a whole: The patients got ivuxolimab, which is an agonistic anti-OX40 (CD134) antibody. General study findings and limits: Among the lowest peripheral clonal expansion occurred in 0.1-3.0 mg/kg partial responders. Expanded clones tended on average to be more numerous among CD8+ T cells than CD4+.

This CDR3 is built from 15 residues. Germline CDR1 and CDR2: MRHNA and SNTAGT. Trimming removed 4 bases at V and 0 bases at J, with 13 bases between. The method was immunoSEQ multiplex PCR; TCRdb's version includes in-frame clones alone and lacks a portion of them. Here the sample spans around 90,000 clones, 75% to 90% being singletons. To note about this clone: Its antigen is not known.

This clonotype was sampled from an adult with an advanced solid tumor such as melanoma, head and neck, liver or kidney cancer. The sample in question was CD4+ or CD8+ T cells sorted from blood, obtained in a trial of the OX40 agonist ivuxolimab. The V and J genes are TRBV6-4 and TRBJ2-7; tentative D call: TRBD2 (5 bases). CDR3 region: CASSARPGSSYEQYF. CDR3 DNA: TGTGCCAGCAGTGCACGCCCTGGGAGCTCCTACGAGCAGTACTTC.